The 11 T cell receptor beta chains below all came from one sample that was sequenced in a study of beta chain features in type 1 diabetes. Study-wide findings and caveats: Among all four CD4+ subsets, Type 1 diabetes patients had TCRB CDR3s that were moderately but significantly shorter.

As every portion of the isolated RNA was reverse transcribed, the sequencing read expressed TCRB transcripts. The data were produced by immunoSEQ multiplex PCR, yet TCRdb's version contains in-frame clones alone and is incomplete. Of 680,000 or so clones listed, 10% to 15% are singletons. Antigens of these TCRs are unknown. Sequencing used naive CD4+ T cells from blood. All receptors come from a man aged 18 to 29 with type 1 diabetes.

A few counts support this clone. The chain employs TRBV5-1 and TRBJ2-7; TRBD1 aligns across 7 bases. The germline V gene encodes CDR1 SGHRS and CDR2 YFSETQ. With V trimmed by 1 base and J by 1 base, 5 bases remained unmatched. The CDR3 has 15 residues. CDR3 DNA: TGCGCCAGCAGCTTGTCTGTGGACAGGTCCTACGAGCAGTACTTC. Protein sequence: CASSLSVDRSYEQYF.

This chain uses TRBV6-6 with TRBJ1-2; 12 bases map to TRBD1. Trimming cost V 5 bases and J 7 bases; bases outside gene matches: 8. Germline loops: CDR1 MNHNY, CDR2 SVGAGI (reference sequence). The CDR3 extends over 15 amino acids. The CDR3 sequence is CASSPGTGGSRGYTF. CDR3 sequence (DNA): TGTGCCAGCAGTCCCGGGACAGGGGGCTCCCGTGGCTACACCTTC.

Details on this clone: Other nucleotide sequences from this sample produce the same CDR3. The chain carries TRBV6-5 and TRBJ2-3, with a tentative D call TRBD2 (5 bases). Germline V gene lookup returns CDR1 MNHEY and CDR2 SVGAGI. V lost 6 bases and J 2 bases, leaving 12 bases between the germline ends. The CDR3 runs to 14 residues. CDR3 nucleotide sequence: TGTGCCAGCAGCCCCGGACTTTCCACAGATACGCAGTATTTT. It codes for CASSPGLSTDTQYF.

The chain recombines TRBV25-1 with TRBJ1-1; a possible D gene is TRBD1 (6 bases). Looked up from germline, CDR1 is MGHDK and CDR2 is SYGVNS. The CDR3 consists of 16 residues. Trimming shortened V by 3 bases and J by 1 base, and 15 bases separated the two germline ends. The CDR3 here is CASSDPRGHQNTEAFF. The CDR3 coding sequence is TGTGCCAGCAGTGACCCTCGGGGACACCAGAACACTGAAGCTTTCTTT.

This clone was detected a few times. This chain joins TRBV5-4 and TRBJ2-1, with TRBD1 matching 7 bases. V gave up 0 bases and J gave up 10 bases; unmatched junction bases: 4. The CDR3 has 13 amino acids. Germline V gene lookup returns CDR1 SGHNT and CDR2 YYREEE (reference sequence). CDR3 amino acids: CASSLAGTDEQFF. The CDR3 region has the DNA TGTGCCAGCAGCTTGGCCGGGACAGACGAGCAGTTCTTC. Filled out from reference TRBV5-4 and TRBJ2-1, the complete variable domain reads ETGVTQSPTHLIKTRGQQVTLRCSSQSGHNTVSWYQQALGQGPQFIFQYYREEENGRGNFPPRFSGLQFPNYSSELNVNALELDDSALYLCASSLAGTDEQFFGPGTRLTVL.

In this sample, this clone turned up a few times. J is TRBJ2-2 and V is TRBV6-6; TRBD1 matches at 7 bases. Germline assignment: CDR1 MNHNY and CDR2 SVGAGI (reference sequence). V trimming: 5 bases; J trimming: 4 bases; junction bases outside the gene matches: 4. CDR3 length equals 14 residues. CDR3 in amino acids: CASSTTGSTGELFF. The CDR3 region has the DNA TGTGCCAGCAGTACGACAGGGAGCACCGGGGAGCTGTTTTTT.

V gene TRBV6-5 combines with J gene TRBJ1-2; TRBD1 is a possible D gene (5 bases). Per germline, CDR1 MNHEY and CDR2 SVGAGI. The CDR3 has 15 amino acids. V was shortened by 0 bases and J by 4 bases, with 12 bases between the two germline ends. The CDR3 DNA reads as TGTGCCAGCAGTTACTCCGGAACAGGAATCTATGGCTACACCTTC. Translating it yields CASSYSGTGIYGYTF.

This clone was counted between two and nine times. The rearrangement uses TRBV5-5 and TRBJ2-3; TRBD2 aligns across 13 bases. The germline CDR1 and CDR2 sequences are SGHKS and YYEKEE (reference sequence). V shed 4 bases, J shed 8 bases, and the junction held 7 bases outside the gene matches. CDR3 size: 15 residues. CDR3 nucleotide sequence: TGTGCCAGCAGCCCTGGGACTAGCGGGGTCCTTACGCAGTATTTT. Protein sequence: CASSPGTSGVLTQYF.

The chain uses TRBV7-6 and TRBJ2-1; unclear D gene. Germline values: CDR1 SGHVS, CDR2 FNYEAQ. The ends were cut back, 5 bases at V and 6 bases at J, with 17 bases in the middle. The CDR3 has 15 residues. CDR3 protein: CASSQAGQKGNEQFF. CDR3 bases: TGTGCCAGCAGCCAAGCTGGGCAGAAAGGCAATGAGCAGTTCTTC.

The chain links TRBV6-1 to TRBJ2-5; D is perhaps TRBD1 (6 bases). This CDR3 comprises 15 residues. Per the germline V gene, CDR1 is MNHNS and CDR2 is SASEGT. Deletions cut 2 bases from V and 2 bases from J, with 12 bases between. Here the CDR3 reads CASSEMTGQQETQYF. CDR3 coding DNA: TGTGCCAGCAGTGAAATGACAGGACAACAAGAGACCCAGTACTTC.

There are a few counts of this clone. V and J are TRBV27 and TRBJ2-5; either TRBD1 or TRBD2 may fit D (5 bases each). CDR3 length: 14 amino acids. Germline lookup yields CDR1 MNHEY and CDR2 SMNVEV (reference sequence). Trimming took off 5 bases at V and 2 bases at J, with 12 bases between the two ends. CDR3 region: CASSHGTTQETQYF. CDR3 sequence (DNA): TGTGCCAGCAGTCACGGGACGACGCAAGAGACCCAGTACTTC.